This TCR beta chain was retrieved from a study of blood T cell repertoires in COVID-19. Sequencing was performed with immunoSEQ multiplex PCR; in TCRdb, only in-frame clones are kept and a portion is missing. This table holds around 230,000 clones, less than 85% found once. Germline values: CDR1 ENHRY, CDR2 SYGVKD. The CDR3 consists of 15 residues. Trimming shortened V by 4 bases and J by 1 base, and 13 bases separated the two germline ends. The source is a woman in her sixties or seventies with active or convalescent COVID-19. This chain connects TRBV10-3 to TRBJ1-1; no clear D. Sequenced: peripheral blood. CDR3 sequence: CAISVQNPWNTEAFF. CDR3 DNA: TGTGCCATCAGTGTCCAGAACCCTTGGAACACTGAAGCTTTCTTT.